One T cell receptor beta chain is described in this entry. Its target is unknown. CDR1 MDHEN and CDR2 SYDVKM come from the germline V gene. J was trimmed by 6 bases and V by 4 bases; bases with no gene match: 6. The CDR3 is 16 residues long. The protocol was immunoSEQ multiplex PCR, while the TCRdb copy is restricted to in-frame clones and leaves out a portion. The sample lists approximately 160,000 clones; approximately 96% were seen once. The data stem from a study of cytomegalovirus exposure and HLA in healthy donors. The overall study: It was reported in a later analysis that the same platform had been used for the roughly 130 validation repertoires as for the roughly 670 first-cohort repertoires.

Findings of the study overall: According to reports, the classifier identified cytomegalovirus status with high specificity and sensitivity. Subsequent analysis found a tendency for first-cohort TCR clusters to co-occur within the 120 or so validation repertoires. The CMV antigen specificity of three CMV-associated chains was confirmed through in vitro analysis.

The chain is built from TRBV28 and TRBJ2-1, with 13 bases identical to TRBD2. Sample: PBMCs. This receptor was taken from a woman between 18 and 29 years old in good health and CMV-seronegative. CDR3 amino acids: CASSSPTSGGFNEQFF. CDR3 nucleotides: TGTGCCAGCAGTTCTCCGACTAGCGGGGGGTTCAATGAGCAGTTCTTC.